This section outlines one TCR beta chain sequence together with its context. Its antigen is not known. These data are taken from a study of lymphopenia after photon versus proton radiotherapy. Overall study findings and caveats: Only patients who died were analyzed for survival; proton advantage is unproven. After the lymphocyte nadir, photon-treated repertoires showed oligoclonal expansion, especially of CD8+ Temra cells. Photon-treated patients lost naive T cells and TCR diversity; proton-treated stayed stable.

The CDR3 is 15 amino acids. V shed 6 bases and J shed 2 bases, with 15 bases lying between them. Germline V lookup: CDR1 SGHTA, CDR2 FQGTGA. Assay: immunoSEQ multiplex PCR; the TCRdb copy retains only in-frame clones and omits some. The sample holds some 41,000 clones, more than 75% seen once. Source: peripheral blood, taken from a patient treated with photon-based radiotherapy. This sequence was found in a man aged 45 to 65 with gastric cancer. This rearrangement joins TRBV7-3 to TRBJ2-3; the D gene is possibly TRBD2 (7 bases). The CDR3 loop reads CASRAGARSTDTQYF. For the CDR3, the DNA is TGTGCCAGCAGGGCGGGGGCGCGATCCACAGATACGCAGTATTTT.